This entry features one T cell receptor (beta chain) sequence. The target antigen is unknown. This sample was taken from a study of T cell repertoires in cytomegalovirus infection. On the study more broadly: Public TCR beta signatures provided an indication of both CMV infection and a matching HLA type. Study-wide results and caveats: Summed frequency of shared TCR beta families picked out CMV carriers who also had the relevant HLA.

TCRdb independently ran MiXCR on the reads; one entry per CDR3 protein. This table holds approximately 320,000 distinct CDR3 sequences, over 7.5% found once. Germline V gene lookup returns CDR1 LNHDA and CDR2 SQIVND (reference sequence). Losses at the gene ends were 6 bases for V and 0 bases for J; bases not matched to a gene: 11. The CDR3 extends over 17 amino acids. The sequenced material came from PBMCs. This TCR was recovered from a human donor in good health (CMV status not recorded). Some clones in this sample may be carry-over from other donors' samples. The V call is TRBV19, the J call TRBJ1-3; 7 positions agree with TRBD1. DNA of the CDR3: TGTGCCAGTAGGGGGGCCAACAGGGGCCTCTCTGGAAACACCATATATTTT. Translated, it gives CASRGANRGLSGNTIYF.